The source of this TCR beta chain is a study of blood T cell repertoires in COVID-19. Background on the study: The United States, Italy and Spain were the sources of the acute and convalescent COVID-19 samples. Sample material is recorded as cDNA or gDNA derived from T cells, B-cell-depleted T cells, or PBMCs.

Original processing methods: Scientists estimated how many nucleated cells there were by amplifying reference gene primers. Libraries were prepared by immunoSEQ multiplex PCR; TCRdb keeps only in-frame clonotypes and omits some of them. The V and J calls and clone size were taken over from that table, and D and trimming were inferred from the DNA. The sample carries fewer than 350,000 clones, approximately 89% recorded once. Sequenced material: peripheral blood. This clonotype originated in a woman aged 50 to 65 who had recovered from COVID-19.

CDR3 sequence: CASRGPGQLNTGELFF. The CDR3 bases are TGTGCCAGCAGGGGTCCGGGACAGTTGAACACCGGGGAGCTGTTTTTT. V and J are TRBV7-9 and TRBJ2-2; 7 bases line up with TRBD1. J lost 1 base, V lost 6 bases, and 8 bases had no gene match. The CDR3 sequence is 16 residues long. Germline-derived CDR1 and CDR2 are SEHNR and FQNEAQ (reference sequence).